Each of the 4 T cell receptor beta chains below was sequenced from the same sample in a study of early T cells in non-severe SARS-CoV-2 infection. TCRdb used MiXCR to reprocess the 5' RACE reads, holding one entry per CDR3 protein. The table has around 78,000 distinct CDR3 sequences, roughly a tenth seen once; the top ten hold 6% to 8.5%. The material was whole blood, obtained at baseline. The receptors were gathered from an adult who was a healthcare worker with PCR-confirmed SARS-CoV-2 infection or an uninfected control (not recorded which).

The V call is TRBV2, the J call TRBJ1-6, with D hard to call. This CDR3 spans 16 amino acids. CDR1 and CDR2 from the germline V gene are SNHLY and FYNNEI. V was pared by 3 bases and J by 7 bases, with 16 bases between. The CDR3 protein is CASSEQTTLSNSPLHF. The CDR3 DNA sequence: TGTGCCAGCAGTGAGCAGACAACCCTCTCAAATTCACCCCTCCACTTT.

This clonotype was seen a few times. The gene calls are TRBV29-1 and TRBJ1-5, with D perhaps TRBD1 (5 bases). Germline lookup yields CDR1 SQVTM and CDR2 ANQGSEA. The CDR3 has 15 amino acids. V was pared by 4 bases and J by 7 bases, with 20 bases between. The CDR3 nucleotides read TGCAGCGTTGCCGGAGACCCTCCGAGGGGCCAGCCCCAGCATTTT. Amino acids: CSVAGDPPRGQPQHF.

This clonotype was seen repeatedly, ten times or more. The chain links TRBV7-9 to TRBJ2-3; TRBD1 aligns across 10 bases. The V and J ends lost 6 bases and 4 bases, in that order; junction bases with no gene match: 4. This CDR3 is built from 14 residues. From germline, CDR1 is SEHNR and CDR2 FQNEAQ (reference sequence). The CDR3 spells CASRWTGGADTQYF. CDR3 nucleotide sequence: TGTGCCAGCAGATGGACAGGGGGTGCAGATACGCAGTATTTT. The full variable domain, rest sourced from reference TRBV7-9 and TRBJ2-3, is DTGVSQNPRHKITKRGQNVTFRCDPISEHNRLYWYRQTLGQGPEFLTYFQNEAQLEKSRLLSDRFSAERPKGSFSTLEIQRTEQGDSAMYLCASRWTGGADTQYFGPGTRLTVL.

The rearrangement links TRBV9 to TRBJ2-2; 7 bases align to TRBD2. Per the germline V gene, CDR1 is SGDLS and CDR2 is YYNGEE. The CDR3 contains 13 residues. With 4 bases clipped from V and 6 bases from J, the junction kept 3 bases outside the gene matches. The CDR3 DNA sequence: TGTGCCAGCAGCAAAGCGGGGTCCGGGGAGCTGTTTTTT. Its protein is CASSKAGSGELFF.